This T cell receptor beta chain emerged from a study of blood T cell repertoires in COVID-19 (TCRdb year 2020). With regard to the full study: Samples from collaborators originated in the United States, Italy and Spain and spanned both the acute and convalescent phases of COVID-19. The prospective study material was composed of cDNA or gDNA derived from T cells, B-cell-depleted T cells, or PBMCs. Deeply sampled blood TCRbeta repertoires from subjects exposed to, actively infected with, or recovered from COVID-19 were included in the dataset. A freely available public database, intended as a resource for researchers studying the immune response to SARS-CoV-2, is where the repertoires were released. Samples came from the ongoing ImmuneRACE study (first 160 participants) plus 1,254 subjects from 6 global collaborators. Sample metadata almost always included a de-identified subject ID, COVID-19 status, age in years and sex. Where available, HLA class I and class II types were taken from metadata supplied by the sample provider and were not determined by assay-based typing. Study-wide findings and limitations: Clinical and demographic metadata were provided uncurated, with the amount varying by source and participant.

The immunoSEQ Assay, a bias-controlled multiplex PCR, was used to amplify TCRbeta CDR3 regions from genomic DNA. Per the source publication's procedure: Nucleated cell counts per sample were estimated from amplification of reference gene primers within the assay. To quantify the absolute abundance of each unique TCRbeta CDR3 rearrangement, sequence reads were collapsed and filtered. Productive Simpson clonality was computed per sample as the square root of Simpson's diversity index over productive rearrangements. The immuneACCESS repertoire file appears here via TCRdb, limited to in-frame rearrangements. These files lack a portion of the clones; in checked studies, under half of the deficit traces to unresolved V genes, and the cause of the others is not known. The DNA was the basis for D and trimming; V, J and clone size are from that table. A total of fewer than 250,000 clones appear in this sample, around 83% of them only once. The top ten clones comprise 2.5% to 3.5% of the sample.

About this clone itself: Its antigen remains unidentified. Qualities for individual bases were not recorded, and no much larger clone is one base off.

The collaborating institutions used their own protocols to collect whole blood in K2EDTA tubes. Collaborator samples were shipped for TCRbeta analysis as frozen whole blood, isolated PBMCs, or DNA extracted from either sample type. V lost 4 bases and J lost 3 bases, and the count of bases not matched to a germline gene is 2. The germline V gene specifies SQVTM as CDR1 and ANQGSEA as CDR2. The CDR3 holds 14 amino acids from the cysteine to the phenylalanine. Only the CDR3 part of the read is kept: 42 bases, read in frame from the first base. This TCR derives from a man aged 50 to 59 with active or convalescent COVID-19. The sequenced material came from peripheral blood. Rearrangement joined TRBV29-1 to TRBJ2-3, with 12 junctional bases fitting TRBD2. The CDR3 here reads CSVAGLAGTDTQYF. The DNA sequence follows: TGCAGCGTTGCCGGACTAGCGGGAACAGATACGCAGTATTTT.